This T cell receptor beta chain was identified in a study of CD8 T cells in ankylosing spondylitis. To note about this clonotype: Its antigen is unknown.

General study points: The study identified a TCR beta motif of several highly homologous variants that appeared characteristic of ankylosing spondylitis blood.

MiXCR, run by TCRdb on the 5' RACE reads, gives a single entry per CDR3 protein. The table lists 500,000 or so distinct CDR3 sequences, roughly 5.2% of them singletons, with around 3.6% in the top ten. CDR3 size: 14 residues. From germline, CDR1 is LGHNA and CDR2 YSLEER. Trimming cost V 4 bases and J 8 bases, with 17 bases left between them. V is TRBV4-3 and J is TRBJ1-2; D unresolved. Material for sequencing was blood, either unsorted or a sorted T cell fraction (not recorded which). This receptor was identified in a male donor with ankylosing spondylitis. The CDR3 loop reads CASSPRAREEGYTF. In nucleotides, the CDR3 is TGCGCCAGCAGCCCCCGCGCGAGGGAGGAGGGCTACACCTTC.